One sample yielded the 30 T cell receptor beta chains listed below, sequenced in a study of identical twins listed by TCRdb under 2016. The library was produced with 5' RACE. Instrument used: Illumina HiSeq 2000. TCRdb reprocessed the public reads (quality trimming at Q25 with fastp, clone calling with MiXCR) and kept in-frame beta chains. Records with the same CDR3 protein are collapsed into one entry carrying the most frequent genes and DNA. A total of 600,000 to 700,000 distinct CDR3 sequences appear in this sample, 21% of them only once. 4% to 4.5% of the sample rests with the top ten. The sample was also linked to a second study, of T cells expressing NK-cell markers.

The sample taken for sequencing was PBMCs. The receptor set was obtained from a woman younger than 30 in good health.

This clonotype was seen a few times. The V gene is TRBV7-2, the J gene TRBJ1-1, with 8 bases lining up with TRBD1. V gave up 5 bases and J gave up 5 bases; unmatched junction bases: 10. The CDR3 loop spans 15 amino acids. Germline lookup yields CDR1 SGHTA and CDR2 FQGNSA. CDR3 DNA: TGTGCCAGCAGCCATCGGACAGGGAAGGGGACTGAAGCTTTCTTT. The encoded protein is CASSHRTGKGTEAFF.

This clonotype was observed at least ten times. This chain joins TRBV11-2 and TRBJ1-1, with D perhaps TRBD1 (5 bases). V dropped 0 bases and J dropped 5 bases, with 10 bases sitting between them. The germline V gene encodes CDR1 SGHAT and CDR2 FQNNGV. The CDR3 contains 14 residues. The CDR3 DNA sequence: TGTGCCAGCAGCTTAGATGTTGGGGGAACTGAAGCTTTCTTT. Amino acid sequence: CASSLDVGGTEAFF.

Ten or more counts support this clonotype. V is TRBV9 and J is TRBJ2-3, with TRBD1 matching 11 bases. V shed 2 bases and J 1 base; nucleotides not matched to a gene: 3. The CDR3 sequence is 16 residues long. Germline CDR1 SGDLS, CDR2 YYNGEE. CDR3: CASSVGQGAGTDTQYF. The CDR3 DNA follows: TGTGCCAGCAGCGTTGGACAGGGGGCGGGCACAGATACGCAGTATTTT.

This clonotype was counted between two and nine times. V gene TRBV5-1 combines with J gene TRBJ2-3, with 7 bases lining up with TRBD2. CDR3 size: 13 residues. J gave up 6 bases and V 4 bases, and 5 bases lay outside the gene matches. Germline V gives CDR1 SGHRS, CDR2 YFSETQ. The CDR3 sequence is CASSRRGGDTQYF. The CDR3, as DNA: TGCGCCAGCAGCCGTCGGGGAGGGGATACGCAGTATTTT.

The J gene is TRBJ2-1, the V gene TRBV27, with D uncertain. Germline V gives CDR1 MNHEY, CDR2 SMNVEV (reference sequence). This CDR3 has 14 residues. V was pared by 2 bases and J by 4 bases, with 9 bases between. CDR3 DNA sequence: TGTGCCAGCAGTTTACAAGGCCTTTACAATGAGCAGTTCTTC. Translating it yields CASSLQGLYNEQFF.

CDR3 coding DNA: TGTGCCAGCAGCCGAATCCTAACGGGAGACACCGGGGAGCTGTTTTTT. It is translated as CASSRILTGDTGELFF. The chain has TRBV7-8 and TRBJ2-2; D is perhaps TRBD2 (6 bases). The germline V gene encodes CDR1 SGHVS and CDR2 FQNEAQ. Trimming stripped 5 bases from V and 3 bases from J, with 16 bases between. The CDR3 has 16 residues.

This clonotype was picked up a small number of times. The chain is built from TRBV5-1 and TRBJ2-3; 8 bases map to TRBD1. Germline loops: CDR1 SGHRS, CDR2 YFSETQ. Germline trimming cut 2 bases from V and 6 bases from J; bases unmatched to any gene: 5. The CDR3 length is 14 residues. The CDR3 nucleotides read TGCGCCAGCAGCTTTCAGGGGGCGGTGGATACGCAGTATTTT. It yields the protein CASSFQGAVDTQYF.

This rearrangement joins TRBV29-1 to TRBJ2-1; the match to TRBD1 covers 7 bases. The CDR3 extends over 15 amino acids. Per the germline V gene, CDR1 is SQVTM and CDR2 is ANQGSEA. V shed 6 bases, J shed 2 bases, and the junction held 10 bases outside the gene matches. The CDR3 sequence: CSVPRQGAAYNEQFF. The CDR3 DNA reads as TGCAGCGTCCCCAGACAGGGCGCGGCCTACAATGAGCAGTTCTTC.

This clonotype was found many times. The chain has TRBV14 and TRBJ2-2; D unresolved. V was shortened by 3 bases and J by 8 bases, with 10 bases between the two germline ends. This CDR3 contains 13 residues. Germline V CDR1 and CDR2: SGHDN, FVKESK. CDR3 sequence reads: CASSHPIGGELFF. The CDR3 nucleotides are TGTGCCAGCAGCCACCCCATAGGGGGGGAGCTGTTTTTT.

This rearrangement joins TRBV7-2 to TRBJ2-3, with a possible D match to TRBD2 (7 bases). CDR1 is SGHTA and CDR2 is FQGNSA in the germline V gene. Trimming left V 1 base short and J 4 bases short, with 12 bases between. This CDR3 contains 15 residues. The CDR3, as DNA: TGTGCCAGCAGCTTAGTTGGGGGGGCCTCAGATACGCAGTATTTT. It is translated as CASSLVGGASDTQYF.

This clonotype appeared many times. This chain joins TRBV9 and TRBJ2-1; D is ambiguous. The germline CDR1 and CDR2 sequences are SGDLS and YYNGEE. V shed 0 bases and J shed 8 bases, with 12 bases lying between them. CDR3 size: 14 residues. The CDR3 DNA reads TGTGCCAGCAGCGTAGGCGGTAGCTCCGATGAGCAGTTCTTC. Translation gives CASSVGGSSDEQFF.

V is TRBV5-1 and J is TRBJ2-1; TRBD1 matches at 8 bases. Germline lookup yields CDR1 SGHRS and CDR2 YFSETQ. V shed 5 bases and J 4 bases; nucleotides not matched to a gene: 8. This CDR3 is 15 amino acids long. The CDR3 bases are TGCGCCAGCAGTAATCTGGACAGGGTATACAATGAGCAGTTCTTC. Its translation: CASSNLDRVYNEQFF.

This clonotype was seen only a few times. The chain is built from TRBV7-9 and TRBJ1-2; D ambiguous. The ends were cut back, 4 bases at V and 2 bases at J, with 17 bases in the middle. The CDR3 has 16 amino acids. In germline, CDR1 is SEHNR, CDR2 FQNEAQ (reference sequence). CDR3 sequence reads: CASSSPKTDGNYGYTF. The CDR3 DNA is TGTGCCAGCAGCTCCCCAAAGACCGATGGCAACTATGGCTACACCTTC.

The table lists this clonotype with a few counts. The DNA of the CDR3 is TGCAGTGCTAGACATCCTAGCGGGAGCACAGAGCAGTTCTTC. Amino acids: CSARHPSGSTEQFF. The chain uses TRBV20-1 and TRBJ2-1, with 10 positions matching TRBD2. This CDR3 is 14 amino acids long. Germline V CDR1 and CDR2: DFQATT, SNEGSKA (reference sequence). V shed 2 bases, J shed 10 bases, and the junction held 8 bases outside the gene matches.

This clonotype was observed a handful of times. V usage is TRBV15 and J usage is TRBJ2-7; 8 bases align to TRBD2. Trimming cost V 0 bases and J 4 bases; bases outside gene matches: 5. Germline assignment: CDR1 LNHNV and CDR2 YYDKDF (reference sequence). The CDR3 totals 15 residues. The CDR3 here is CATSRDREGLYEQYF. CDR3 sequence (DNA): TGTGCCACCAGCAGAGATCGGGAGGGGCTATACGAGCAGTACTTC.

This clonotype appeared a few times. The rearrangement links TRBV3-1 to TRBJ2-1; D is possibly TRBD2 (6 bases). V was trimmed by 3 bases and J by 10 bases, leaving 10 bases between them. The CDR3 sequence is 12 residues long. Per germline, CDR1 LGHDT and CDR2 YNNKEL (reference sequence). The CDR3 DNA is TGTGCCAGCAGCCACAACCGGGGGGAGCAGTTCTTC. Amino acid sequence: CASSHNRGEQFF.

The chain is built from TRBV27 and TRBJ1-1; unclear D gene. Germline-derived CDR1 and CDR2 are MNHEY and SMNVEV (reference sequence). V shed 5 bases and J shed 0 bases, with 7 bases lying between them. The CDR3 has 13 residues. Here the CDR3 reads CASSAVVNTEAFF. As DNA, the CDR3 is TGTGCCAGCAGTGCCGTCGTGAACACTGAAGCTTTCTTT.

Only a few counts were recorded for this clonotype. This chain links TRBV7-2 with TRBJ2-4; TRBD2 matches 8 bases. V was clipped by 7 bases and J by 0 bases; unmatched bases: 11. CDR1 is SGHTA and CDR2 is FQGNSA in the germline V gene. This CDR3 spans 17 amino acids. CDR3: CASTRVSGTLAKNIQYF. Here the CDR3 DNA reads TGTGCCAGCACTCGGGTTAGCGGGACCTTAGCCAAAAACATTCAGTACTTC. Complete variable domain (other parts from reference TRBV7-2 and TRBJ2-4): GAGVSQSPSNKVTEKGKDVELRCDPISGHTALYWYRQSLGQGLEFLIYFQGNSAPDKSGLPSDRFSAERTGGSVSTLTIQRTQQEDSAVYLCASTRVSGTLAKNIQYFGAGTRLSVL.

This clonotype was seen a few times. The J gene is TRBJ1-1, the V gene TRBV29-1; 7 bases map to TRBD1. The J segment lost 2 bases and the V segment lost 3 bases, leaving 3 bases of the junction unmatched. The CDR3 runs 13 residues. Germline V gives CDR1 SQVTM, CDR2 ANQGSEA. The CDR3 loop reads CSVEPGGNTEAFF. In nucleotides, the CDR3 is TGCAGCGTTGAGCCAGGGGGAAACACTGAAGCTTTCTTT. Combining the CDR3 with reference TRBV29-1 and TRBJ1-1 gives the whole variable domain SAVISQKPSRDICQRGTSLTIQCQVDSQVTMMFWYRQQPGQSLTLIATANQGSEATYESGFVIDKFPISRPNLTFSTLTVSNMSPEDSSIYLCSVEPGGNTEAFFGQGTRLTVV.

This clonotype was counted ten times or more. The rearrangement joins TRBV19 to TRBJ2-2; a weak D match, TRBD2 (5 bases). CDR3 size: 14 residues. Trimming removed 7 bases at V and 4 bases at J, with 13 bases between. CDR1 is LNHDA, CDR2 SQIVND, per germline (reference sequence). In DNA form, the CDR3 reads TGTGCCAGTAATGCGGGTTGGGGCACCGGGGAGCTGTTTTTT. Its translation is CASNAGWGTGELFF.

The V and J genes are TRBV7-9 and TRBJ2-7; D is unclear. This CDR3 is 14 amino acids long. V lost 3 bases to trimming and J lost 4 bases, with 13 bases between them. The V gene's germline CDR1 is SEHNR and CDR2 FQNEAQ (reference sequence). CDR3 protein: CASSFAPTFYEQYF. The DNA of the CDR3 is TGTGCCAGCAGCTTCGCCCCGACCTTTTACGAGCAGTACTTC.

This clonotype was detected only a few times. The chain links TRBV15 to TRBJ2-3; D perhaps matches TRBD2 (6 bases). Germline-derived CDR1 and CDR2 are LNHNV and YYDKDF (reference sequence). Trimming removed 0 bases at V and 2 bases at J, with 15 bases between. The CDR3 has 17 residues. CDR3 sequence (DNA): TGTGCCACCAGCAGAGATCTCGGGACTCTCTCCACAGATACGCAGTATTTT. Its protein product is CATSRDLGTLSTDTQYF.

Only a few counts were recorded for this clonotype. This chain uses TRBV12-3 or TRBV12-4 with TRBJ2-5; 9 bases line up with TRBD2. There are 16 residues in the CDR3. Unmatched junction bases numbered 9, after V lost 2 bases and J lost 5 bases. The CDR3 loop reads CASSLIGGRASETQYF. CDR3 coding DNA: TGTGCCAGCAGTTTAATCGGCGGGAGGGCCAGTGAGACCCAGTACTTC.

This clonotype was detected only a few times. This chain uses TRBV6-4 with TRBJ2-5; TRBD2 matches at 16 bases. Germline V lookup: CDR1 MRHNA, CDR2 SNTAGT. The CDR3 spans 23 residues. With V trimmed by 5 bases and J by 3 bases, 24 bases remained unmatched. The CDR3 DNA sequence: TGTGCCAGCAGTCCCGTATGGGGACTAGCGGGAGGGCCATTAAGGCGACGAGAAGAGACCCAGTACTTC. Translation: CASSPVWGLAGGPLRRREETQYF.

V usage is TRBV6-1 and J usage is TRBJ1-5; D is uncertain. Trimming took off 6 bases at V and 6 bases at J, with 15 bases between the two ends. The V gene's germline CDR1 is MNHNS and CDR2 SASEGT. The CDR3 totals 14 residues. CDR3 region: CASRANGMGQPQHF. The CDR3 nucleotides are TGTGCCAGCAGGGCCAACGGTATGGGTCAGCCCCAGCATTTT.

Concerning this clonotype itself: A read error is possible here, since a much larger clone lies one base away. The rearrangement uses TRBV29-1 and TRBJ2-3; TRBD2 is a possible D gene (6 bases). CDR1 SQVTM and CDR2 ANQGSEA come from the germline V gene. The CDR3 has 15 amino acids. Here the CDR3 reads CCAKRQRAITDTQYF. The CDR3 DNA reads TGCTGTGCTAAGAGGCAGCGGGCGATCACAGATACGCAGTATTTT.

This clonotype is a singleton in its sample. The rearrangement uses TRBV30 and TRBJ2-3; the match to TRBD2 covers 9 bases. The CDR3 runs to 15 residues. The V gene end was trimmed by 3 bases and the J gene end by 5 bases; junction bases not matched to a gene: 9. Per the germline V gene, CDR1 is GTSNPN and CDR2 is SVGIG (reference sequence). The CDR3 nucleotides read TGTGCCTGGAGGTTCCGAGCGGGAGGTCGAGATACGCAGTATTTT. Its translation: CAWRFRAGGRDTQYF.

The chain links TRBV6-5 to TRBJ2-1; 8 bases are a match to TRBD2. The trim removed 0 bases at V and 7 bases at J, leaving 11 bases unmatched. The germline gives CDR1 MNHEY, CDR2 SVGAGI. This CDR3 contains 17 residues. CDR3 sequence reads: CASSYSTGRGAENEQFF. CDR3 coding DNA: TGTGCCAGCAGTTACTCAACGGGGCGGGGGGCAGAGAATGAGCAGTTCTTC.

This clonotype was counted a few times. V gene TRBV20-1 combines with J gene TRBJ1-2; D unclear. The CDR3 runs to 12 residues. The V end lost 5 bases, the J end lost 6 bases, and 13 bases lay between the germline ends. Germline CDR1 DFQATT, CDR2 SNEGSKA (reference sequence). The CDR3 reads CSAGPAMNGYTF. The CDR3, as DNA: TGCAGTGCTGGGCCCGCCATGAATGGCTACACCTTC.

The J gene is TRBJ1-4, the V gene TRBV25-1; 8 nucleotides agree with TRBD1. Germline CDR1 MGHDK, CDR2 SYGVNS. The CDR3 length is 19 residues. The ends lost 4 bases at V and 0 bases at J; junction bases unmatched: 13. CDR3 coding DNA: TGTGCCAGCAGTGGTTTCTGGGACAGGCAACCGTCAACTAATGAAAAACTGTTTTTT. Protein product: CASSGFWDRQPSTNEKLFF.